Given below is one T cell receptor beta chain in context. Its target is not known. Germline V gene sequence: CDR1 MNHNS, CDR2 SASEGT. Trimming took off 4 bases at V and 16 bases at J, with 14 bases between the two ends. The CDR3 totals 11 residues. This sample was included in a study of T cells in Graves' hyperthyroidism and ophthalmopathy. Study-wide findings and caveats: Ophthalmopathy was separated from stable hyperthyroidism by a 13 V-J model.

RNA transcripts yielded amplified TCR beta CDR3 regions. The primer set for the first-round RT-PCR of the TCR CDR3 was HTBI. TCRdb re-called the multiplex PCR reads with MiXCR, one entry per CDR3 protein. The table has some 570,000 distinct CDR3 sequences, approximately 15% seen once. This chain links TRBV6-1 with TRBJ2-1; a weak D match, TRBD2 (6 bases). The TCR sequence derives from a woman between 18 and 29 years old with Graves' ophthalmopathy. The sequenced material came from blood. The CDR3 here is CASSGMEGHFF. In DNA, the CDR3 is TGTGCCAGCAGTGGTATGGAGGGCCACTTCTTC.